Listed here are 17 T cell receptor beta chains from one sample, sequenced in a study of shared clonotypes between healthy human individuals. Naivety among CD8 cells was defined by CD45RO negativity and positive CCR7 selection, thereby excluding terminally differentiated effector memory CD45RA+ cells. Produced via immunoSEQ multiplex PCR; TCRdb's table is partial and in-frame only. Altogether roughly 2.1 million clones are present, around 93% being singletons, with the ten largest covering roughly 1.7%. The sequencing input was naive CD8+ T cells from PBMCs. The receptors shown here come from a man aged 18 to 29 in good health. Some clones in this sample may be carry-over from other donors' samples.

For this clone: In the same sample, other DNA sequences code for this CDR3. The chain combines TRBV7-9 with TRBJ2-7; D perhaps matches TRBD1 (6 bases). CDR1 SEHNR and CDR2 FQNEAQ come from the germline V gene (reference sequence). Between the trimmed V and J ends, which lost 6 bases and 3 bases, there was a span of 6 bases. This CDR3 is built from 11 residues. In nucleotides, the CDR3 is TGTGCCAGCAGGGACAGCTACGAGCAGTACTTC. As protein: CASRDSYEQYF.

Of note for this clone: The sample carries other DNA sequences with the same CDR3. The chain has TRBV27 and TRBJ2-7, with D possibly being TRBD2 (6 bases). V was cut by 0 bases and J by 0 bases, with 12 bases left in between. The CDR3 sequence is 16 residues long. CDR1 and CDR2 from the germline V gene are MNHEY and SMNVEV (reference sequence). The CDR3 nucleotides read TGTGCCAGCAGTTTATCGGCGGGATCCAGCTCCTACGAGCAGTACTTC. Residues: CASSLSAGSSSYEQYF.

J is TRBJ1-5 and V is TRBV19, with unresolved D. The CDR3 length is 12 residues. V was trimmed by 5 bases and J by 11 bases, leaving 13 bases between them. CDR1 and CDR2 (germline): LNHDA, SQIVND (reference sequence). DNA for the CDR3: TGTGCCAGTAGTCCAAATCCTGGGGCCCAGCATTTT. Its protein product is CASSPNPGAQHF.

The genes are TRBV5-6 and TRBJ2-5; D is unresolved. Trimming pared 1 base from V and 0 bases from J, leaving 7 bases between. The CDR3 runs to 14 residues. Germline CDR1 is SGHDT and CDR2 is YYEEEE. The CDR3, as DNA: TGTGCCAGCAGCTTGCCCCATTACCAAGAGACCCAGTACTTC. It encodes CASSLPHYQETQYF.

The rearrangement uses TRBV11-2 and TRBJ2-7, with a weak D call TRBD1 (6 bases). The germline gives CDR1 SGHAT, CDR2 FQNNGV. The CDR3 has 13 amino acids. V lost 1 base and J 5 bases, leaving 9 bases between the germline ends. This CDR3 is CASSLGRQDEQYF. Here the CDR3 DNA reads TGTGCCAGCAGCTTAGGCCGACAGGACGAGCAGTACTTC.

The chain links TRBV5-8 to TRBJ2-1; 9 positions match TRBD2. Germline CDR1 reads SGHTS; CDR2 reads YDEGEE. With 9 bases clipped from V and 0 bases from J, the junction kept 7 bases outside the gene matches. This CDR3 has 15 amino acids. This CDR3 reads CATAGGRGSYNEQFF. As DNA, the CDR3 is TGTGCCACCGCGGGGGGGAGAGGCTCCTACAATGAGCAGTTCTTC.

The chain recombines TRBV27 with TRBJ2-7, with TRBD2 matching 9 bases. The CDR3 has 14 residues. Germline V gene data show CDR1 as MNHEY and CDR2 as SMNVEV (reference sequence). Losses at the gene ends were 6 bases for V and 1 base for J; bases not matched to a gene: 4. CDR3 sequence reads: CASRTSGPSYEQYF. CDR3 coding DNA: TGTGCCAGCAGGACTAGCGGCCCTTCCTACGAGCAGTACTTC.

The J gene is TRBJ1-5, the V gene TRBV19; possible D gene TRBD1, 6 bases. V lost 5 bases, J lost 2 bases, and 10 bases lay in between. Per germline, CDR1 LNHDA and CDR2 SQIVND (reference sequence). CDR3 length: 14 amino acids. The CDR3 is CASSSRGGNQPQHF. In DNA form, the CDR3 reads TGTGCCAGTAGTTCCAGGGGTGGCAATCAGCCCCAGCATTTT.

CDR3 in DNA: TGTGCCAGCAGTCAATCGGGGACCGGTGGAAACACCATATATTTT. Protein product: CASSQSGTGGNTIYF. The rearrangement uses TRBV27 and TRBJ1-3; D is possibly TRBD1 (5 bases). This CDR3 region has 15 residues. Trimming took 5 bases from V and 3 from J, leaving 14 bases between them. Germline V gene lookup returns CDR1 MNHEY and CDR2 SMNVEV (reference sequence).

The chain recombines TRBV2 with TRBJ2-3; no definite D call. CDR3 length: 12 residues. Germline CDR1 SNHLY, CDR2 FYNNEI. Trimming took off 4 bases at V and 5 bases at J, with 7 bases between the two ends. CDR3 in DNA: TGTGCCAGCAGTGCGTCCCTAGATACGCAGTATTTT. Protein product: CASSASLDTQYF.

Remarks on this clone: The same CDR3 also results from other DNA sequences found in this sample. V usage is TRBV11-2 and J usage is TRBJ2-7; D uncertain. Trimming took 0 bases from V and 2 from J, leaving 5 bases between them. CDR1 is SGHAT, CDR2 FQNNGV, per germline. The CDR3 sequence is 13 residues long. The chain's CDR3 is CASSLDRTYEQYF. CDR3 DNA sequence: TGTGCCAGCAGCTTAGACAGAACCTACGAGCAGTACTTC.

The CDR3 is CASSPGKALLEAFF. The CDR3, as DNA: TGTGCCAGCAGCCCGGGGAAGGCCCTCCTTGAAGCTTTCTTT. This chain links TRBV11-2 with TRBJ1-1, with no clear D. Trimming took off 5 bases at V and 7 bases at J, with 17 bases between the two ends. The CDR3 is 14 amino acids. From germline, CDR1 is SGHAT and CDR2 FQNNGV.

The chain uses TRBV5-1 and TRBJ1-2; D gene uncertain. Germline CDR1 SGHRS, CDR2 YFSETQ. There are 15 residues in the CDR3. The V gene lost 4 bases and the J gene lost 7 bases, with 20 bases spanning the gap. CDR3 loop: CASSPMDSSSSGYTF. The CDR3 DNA reads TGCGCCAGCAGCCCAATGGACTCCTCTTCGAGTGGCTACACCTTC. Based on the CDR3 plus reference TRBV5-1 and TRBJ1-2, the full variable domain is KAGVTQTPRYLIKTRGQQVTLSCSPISGHRSVSWYQQTPGQGLQFLFEYFSETQRNKGNFPGRFSGRQFSNSRSEMNVSTLELGDSALYLCASSPMDSSSSGYTFGSGTRLTVV.

The CDR3 DNA sequence: TGTGCCAGCAGTCTGGCGGACGGGAGCCTATATAGCAATCAGCCCCAGCATTTT. Translated: CASSLADGSLYSNQPQHF. The chain links TRBV28 to TRBJ1-5; D not resolved. V was pared by 5 bases and J by 0 bases, with 20 bases between. Germline CDR1 and CDR2: MDHEN and SYDVKM. The length of the CDR3 is 18 residues.

The chain carries TRBV13 and TRBJ2-7; tentative D call: TRBD1 (6 bases). The CDR3 covers 15 residues. Trimming removed 2 bases from V and 3 bases from J, with 14 bases in between. Germline CDR1 is PRHDT and CDR2 is FYEKMQ (reference sequence). CDR3 DNA sequence: TGTGCCAGCAGCTTACTTACAGGGACGGGCTACGAGCAGTACTTC. Translated, it gives CASSLLTGTGYEQYF.

The chain couples TRBV7-3 to TRBJ2-2, with TRBD2 matching over 9 bases. There are 16 residues in the CDR3. Germline loops: CDR1 SGHTA, CDR2 FQGTGA. Trimming took 3 bases from V and 8 from J; bases not matched to a gene: 10. The CDR3 sequence is CASSFTPAGGSGELFF. CDR3 nucleotides: TGTGCCAGCAGCTTTACGCCAGCGGGAGGTTCTGGGGAGCTGTTTTTT.

V is TRBV9 and J is TRBJ2-6; 9 bases align to TRBD1. This CDR3 contains 19 residues. The J segment lost 0 bases and the V segment lost 3 bases, leaving 10 bases of the junction unmatched. Germline CDR1 reads SGDLS; CDR2 reads YYNGEE. The CDR3: CASSGKRTGEDSGANVLTF. Here the CDR3 DNA reads TGTGCCAGCAGCGGAAAACGGACAGGGGAAGACTCTGGGGCCAACGTCCTGACTTTC.